This TCR beta chain emerged from a study of T cell repertoires in cytomegalovirus infection. TCRdb redid the calling of the reads with MiXCR, one entry per CDR3 protein. The profile shows roughly 990,000 distinct CDR3 sequences, 31% of them singletons. This clonotype was seen once. Its antigen is unidentified. Just one base apart from a much larger clone, this may be a read error. The CDR3 sequence is 19 residues long. Germline V gene sequence: CDR1 SGHVS, CDR2 FNYEAQ. This chain uses TRBV7-6 with TRBJ2-6; D is undetermined. The sequence derives from a human donor in good health (CMV status not recorded). Some clones in this sample may be carry-over from other donors' samples. This specimen consisted of cultured CD8+ T cells from PBMCs, obtained from culture after CMV antigen stimulation. The CDR3 reads CANSLNGLTPISGANVLTF. The CDR3 bases are TGTGCCAACAGCTTAAACGGTTTGACTCCCATATCTGGGGCCAACGTCCTGACTTTC.